These 10 T cell receptor beta chains originate from one sample sequenced in a study of T cells after yellow fever vaccination. MiXCR was run by TCRdb on the 5' RACE reads, yielding one entry per CDR3 protein. The sample lists hundreds of thousands of distinct CDR3 sequences; roughly 14% were seen once. The starting material was PBMCs, obtained on the day of the yellow fever booster vaccination. These receptors were obtained from a man between 25 and 39 years old who received the YFV17D yellow fever vaccine.

The chain employs TRBV18 and TRBJ1-4; 10 nucleotides align to TRBD1. Germline values: CDR1 KGHSH, CDR2 LQKENI. Trimming took 6 bases from V and 6 from J; bases not matched to a gene: 7. The CDR3 has 15 residues. This CDR3 is CASSSGQGPDEKLFF. Here the CDR3 DNA reads TGTGCCAGCTCCTCGGGACAGGGGCCGGATGAAAAACTGTTTTTT.

This clonotype has only a few counts. The chain recombines TRBV7-6 with TRBJ1-3; D is unclear. V lost 4 bases and J lost 1, with 17 bases in between. The CDR3 runs to 17 residues. CDR1 SGHVS and CDR2 FNYEAQ come from the germline V gene. The CDR3 protein is CASSSGRRSVSGNTIYF. The CDR3 DNA follows: TGTGCCAGCAGCTCCGGAAGGCGGTCCGTATCTGGAAACACCATATATTTT.

This clonotype was seen more than once but under ten times. The chain couples TRBV2 to TRBJ1-1; D is perhaps TRBD1 (5 bases). The CDR3 length is 12 residues. CDR1 is SNHLY and CDR2 is FYNNEI in the germline V gene. Trimming removed 4 bases from V and 7 bases from J, with 10 bases in between. CDR3 sequence: CASSGDSHEAFF. CDR3 coding DNA: TGTGCCAGCAGTGGGGACTCCCATGAAGCTTTCTTT.

The V call is TRBV11-2, the J call TRBJ2-1; 11 nucleotides align to TRBD2. The CDR3 totals 17 residues. CDR1 and CDR2 from the germline V gene are SGHAT and FQNNGV. V lost 0 bases to trimming and J lost 4 bases; unmatched junction nucleotides: 5. The chain's CDR3 is CASSLELAGVGYNEQFF. The CDR3 DNA reads as TGTGCCAGCAGCTTAGAACTAGCGGGAGTCGGATACAATGAGCAGTTCTTC. Together with reference TRBV11-2 and TRBJ2-1, the CDR3 gives the full variable domain: EAGVAQSPRYKIIEKRQSVAFWCNPISGHATLYWYQQILGQGPKLLIQFQNNGVVDDSQLPKDRFSAERLKGVDSTLKIQPAKLEDSAVYLCASSLELAGVGYNEQFFGPGTRLTVL.

This clonotype has ten or more counts. CDR3 loop: CASSLYRDFQETQYF. The CDR3 nucleotides are TGTGCCAGCAGCTTGTATCGGGACTTCCAAGAGACCCAGTACTTC. The chain joins TRBV7-2 to TRBJ2-5; a weak D match, TRBD2 (6 bases). V lost 3 bases to trimming and J lost 1 base, with 12 bases between them. CDR1 SGHTA and CDR2 FQGNSA come from the germline V gene. This CDR3 has 15 amino acids.

The chain links TRBV7-2 to TRBJ2-7; 7 positions agree with TRBD1. The CDR3 spans 12 residues. The J segment lost 6 bases and the V segment lost 5 bases, leaving 4 bases of the junction unmatched. Germline lookup yields CDR1 SGHTA and CDR2 FQGNSA. The CDR3 reads CASSPRQGEQYF. Written as DNA, the CDR3 is TGTGCCAGCAGCCCGAGACAGGGCGAGCAGTACTTC. The whole variable domain, filled in from reference TRBV7-2 and TRBJ2-7, reads GAGVSQSPSNKVTEKGKDVELRCDPISGHTALYWYRQSLGQGLEFLIYFQGNSAPDKSGLPSDRFSAERTGGSVSTLTIQRTQQEDSAVYLCASSPRQGEQYFGPGTRLTVT.

V and J are TRBV28 and TRBJ1-6; weak D call: TRBD1 (6 bases). Germline V gives CDR1 MDHEN, CDR2 SYDVKM. V lost 6 bases, J lost 10 bases, and 22 bases lay in between. The CDR3 loop spans 16 amino acids. The CDR3 DNA reads TGTGCCAGCAGACGGGGGCCTTACAGAGCAGGCTCACCCCTCCACTTT. Its protein is CASRRGPYRAGSPLHF.

The V gene is TRBV24-1, the J gene TRBJ2-3, with D possibly TRBD2 on 5 matching bases. This CDR3 comprises 16 residues. The germline V and J ends were trimmed by 5 bases and 0 bases, with 14 bases remaining between them. Germline CDR1 KGHDR, CDR2 SFDVKD. CDR3 DNA: TGTGCCACCAGTGCTTCGGGCGGGTTCAGCACAGATACGCAGTATTTT. This codes for CATSASGGFSTDTQYF.

The chain joins TRBV5-1 to TRBJ2-5, with 8 nucleotides matching TRBD1. The J segment lost 1 base and the V segment lost 3 bases, leaving 2 bases of the junction unmatched. The CDR3 contains 14 residues. Germline values: CDR1 SGHRS, CDR2 YFSETQ. The CDR3 loop is CASSWGTGQETQYF. The DNA of the CDR3 is TGCGCCAGCAGCTGGGGGACAGGCCAAGAGACCCAGTACTTC.

This clonotype was counted at least ten times. CDR3 DNA sequence: TGCGCCAGCAGCTTGAAGGGAGACAGGGTGGCTGGGGCCAACGTCCTGACTTTC. Protein sequence: CASSLKGDRVAGANVLTF. The chain combines TRBV5-1 with TRBJ2-6; TRBD1 agrees at 7 bases. Germline V lookup: CDR1 SGHRS, CDR2 YFSETQ. Germline trimming cut 1 base from V and 2 bases from J; bases unmatched to any gene: 9. The CDR3 is made up of 18 amino acids.